A single sample gave rise to the 15 T cell receptor beta chains below, sequenced in a study of post-analysis software for immune sequencing data. Study-level findings and limits: Controls showed lower frequencies than patients for a few TRBV segments, and TRBV5-6, TRBV5-1 and TRBV20-1 were among these.

Their antigens are not known. Presence of unique molecular identifiers characterized the TCR beta cDNA libraries. One entry per CDR3 protein, called by TCRdb with MiXCR from the PCR reads. Of about 810,000 distinct CDR3 sequences in the sample, 53% were seen once. The sequenced material came from blood. These receptors were obtained from a girl between 10 and 17 years old with multiple sclerosis.

The V and J genes are TRBV5-8 and TRBJ2-1; 9 bases align to TRBD2. This CDR3 is 16 amino acids long. CDR1 SGHTS and CDR2 YDEGEE come from the germline V gene. The V segment lost 4 bases and the J segment 0 bases; nucleotides outside the gene matches: 5. CDR3 sequence reads: CASSPLAGFSYNEQFF. CDR3 DNA: TGTGCCAGCAGCCCACTAGCGGGTTTCTCCTACAATGAGCAGTTCTTC. The full variable domain, completed using reference TRBV5-8 and TRBJ2-1, is EAGVTQSPTHLIKTRGQQATLRCSPISGHTSVYWYQQALGLGLQFLLWYDEGEERNRGNFPPRFSGRQFPNYSSELNVNALELEDSALYLCASSPLAGFSYNEQFFGPGTRLTVL.

This chain joins TRBV6-9 and TRBJ2-7; tentative D call: TRBD2 (5 bases). The DNA end is a closer match to TRBJ2-5, so the J assignment may be wrong. The germline CDR1 and CDR2 sequences are MNHGY and SVAAGI. CDR3 size: 15 residues. The CDR3 nucleotides are TGTGCCAGCAGTTCCCAAGGCCCTACGGGGGAGACCCAGTACTTC. This gives the protein CASSSQGPTGETQYF.

The chain links TRBV7-8 to TRBJ2-5, with D hard to call. Per the germline V gene, CDR1 is SGHVS and CDR2 is FQNEAQ. Trimming left V 5 bases short and J 5 bases short, with 9 bases between. The CDR3 is made up of 12 amino acids. This CDR3 reads CASSTARETQYF. CDR3 coding DNA: TGTGCCAGCAGCACGGCAAGGGAGACCCAGTACTTC.

J is TRBJ2-3 and V is TRBV20-1; either TRBD1 or TRBD2 may fit D (5 bases each). In germline, CDR1 is DFQATT, CDR2 SNEGSKA (reference sequence). The V gene lost 3 bases and the J gene lost 1 base, with 11 bases spanning the gap. The CDR3 has 14 residues. The CDR3 nucleotides are TGCAGTGCTAGCAGGCAGGGAGGCACAGATACGCAGTATTTT. Translating it yields CSASRQGGTDTQYF.

The chain links TRBV5-1 to TRBJ2-5; 7 positions agree with TRBD1. The CDR3 covers 14 residues. The germline V gene has CDR1 SGHRS and CDR2 YFSETQ. V gave up 3 bases and J gave up 1 base; unmatched junction bases: 3. For the CDR3, the DNA is TGCGCCAGCAGCTACGACAGGGTCCAAGAGACCCAGTACTTC. Its protein is CASSYDRVQETQYF.

This clonotype was found a few times. This chain connects TRBV7-2 to TRBJ2-7; possibly TRBD1 or TRBD2 for D (6 bases each). The CDR3 loop spans 15 amino acids. CDR1 and CDR2 (germline): SGHTA, FQGNSA. The germline V and J ends were trimmed by 1 base and 0 bases, with 10 bases remaining between them. The CDR3 is CASSLVRGLSYEQYF. The DNA for the CDR3 is TGTGCCAGCAGCTTAGTCAGGGGACTCTCCTACGAGCAGTACTTC.

A few counts support this clonotype. The gene calls are TRBV6-6 and TRBJ2-3; 10 bases match TRBD1. This CDR3 is built from 16 residues. Germline V gives CDR1 MNHNY, CDR2 SVGAGI (reference sequence). J gave up 2 bases and V 8 bases, and 10 bases lay outside the gene matches. In DNA, the CDR3 is TGTGCCAGCTCGACAGGGGGCTACAAACTCACAGATACGCAGTATTTT. It specifies CASSTGGYKLTDTQYF.

The chain combines TRBV5-1 with TRBJ2-7; 10 nucleotides align to TRBD1. Losses at the gene ends were 0 bases for V and 6 bases for J; bases not matched to a gene: 6. CDR1 and CDR2 (germline): SGHRS, YFSETQ. The length of the CDR3 is 15 residues. CDR3 loop: CASSLDFRTGGEQYF. DNA for the CDR3: TGCGCCAGCAGCTTGGATTTTCGGACAGGGGGCGAGCAGTACTTC.

This clonotype was detected only a few times. The chain has TRBV29-1 and TRBJ2-5; 8 bases agree with TRBD1. In germline, CDR1 is SQVTM, CDR2 ANQGSEA. The CDR3 is made up of 13 amino acids. V lost 7 bases and J lost 1; bases outside the gene matches: 5. DNA of the CDR3: TGCAGCGCCGACAGGGGCCTCCAAGAGACCCAGTACTTC. It yields the protein CSADRGLQETQYF.

The chain employs TRBV20-1 and TRBJ2-7; D gene ambiguous. The CDR3 is 11 residues long. Germline V gene sequence: CDR1 DFQATT, CDR2 SNEGSKA (reference sequence). V dropped 3 bases and J dropped 5 bases, with 8 bases sitting between them. The CDR3 reads CSARGRDEQYF. CDR3 DNA sequence: TGCAGTGCTAGGGGCCGGGACGAGCAGTACTTC.

This chain connects TRBV5-1 to TRBJ2-1, with 8 bases aligning to TRBD1. The germline V gene has CDR1 SGHRS and CDR2 YFSETQ. The CDR3 runs to 15 residues. The trim removed 0 bases at V and 4 bases at J, leaving 3 bases unmatched. This chain's CDR3 is CASSLAWTGYNEQFF. CDR3 sequence (DNA): TGCGCCAGCAGCTTGGCCTGGACAGGGTACAATGAGCAGTTCTTC.

A few counts support this clonotype. The CDR3 DNA sequence: TGTGCCAGCTTTAGAAGCGTCGGTTTGGGGGCCGAGCAGTTCTTC. Amino acid sequence: CASFRSVGLGAEQFF. The chain recombines TRBV6-1 with TRBJ2-1; D possibly corresponds to TRBD1 (6 bases). The V and J ends lost 8 bases and 10 bases respectively, with 24 bases between them. Looked up from germline, CDR1 is MNHNS and CDR2 is SASEGT. The CDR3 contains 15 residues.

V and J are TRBV6-5 and TRBJ1-2; possible D gene TRBD1, 5 bases. V shed 6 bases and J shed 8 bases, with 22 bases lying between them. CDR1 MNHEY and CDR2 SVGAGI come from the germline V gene. The CDR3 has 15 amino acids. The CDR3 protein is CASSPLRARGRGYTF. CDR3 nucleotide sequence: TGTGCCAGCAGCCCCCTCCGTGCCCGGGGGAGAGGCTACACCTTC.

The J gene is TRBJ1-4, the V gene TRBV5-1; D unclear. CDR1 SGHRS and CDR2 YFSETQ come from the germline V gene. Trimming stripped 3 bases from V and 8 bases from J, with 20 bases between. This CDR3 contains 16 residues. CDR3 DNA sequence: TGCGCCAGCAGCTCAACCCTTACTCGGATGGGGGAAAAACTGTTTTTT. Protein product: CASSSTLTRMGEKLFF.

A few counts support this clonotype. This chain joins TRBV7-6 and TRBJ2-7; D is perhaps TRBD1 (6 bases). CDR1 and CDR2 (germline): SGHVS, FNYEAQ. Trimming cost V 5 bases and J 2 bases, with 10 bases left between them. CDR3 length equals 13 residues. The CDR3: CASSAGTPYEQYF. CDR3 in DNA: TGTGCCAGCAGCGCCGGGACACCCTACGAGCAGTACTTC.